Detailed here is one TCR beta chain. Its antigen is as yet unknown. This specimen belongs to a study of shared clonotypes between healthy human individuals. Study observations and caveats: What naive subsets generally showed was a larger estimated richness than memory subsets showed. Clonotype sharing across a few donors was observed for around 5% of naive CD4 clonotypes.

Clones were read by immunoSEQ multiplex PCR, and TCRdb kept only the in-frame ones, dropping some. Here the sample spans approximately 1.5 million clones, 98% to 99% being singletons. The sample taken for sequencing was naive CD4+ T cells sorted from blood. As to subset: CD45RA+ positively selected. The receptor comes from a man aged 30 to 39 in good health.

CDR3 sequence: CASSTHPGTSSYNEQFF. CDR3 nucleotides: TGTGCCAGCAGCACACACCCCGGGACTAGCTCCTACAATGAGCAGTTCTTC. The chain uses TRBV5-4 and TRBJ2-1, with 8 nucleotides matching TRBD2. CDR1 and CDR2 from the germline V gene are SGHNT and YYREEE (reference sequence). The ends lost 4 bases at V and 0 bases at J; junction bases unmatched: 9. The CDR3 is 17 amino acids.